The 21 T cell receptor beta chains below were found in one sample sequenced in a study of blood T cell repertoires in COVID-19. Some clones are missing from TCRdb's copy, which holds only in-frame ones; the method was immunoSEQ multiplex PCR. The sample has hundreds of thousands of clones; around 87% are singletons. What was sequenced was peripheral blood. These receptors were taken from a woman aged 40-49 years who had recovered from COVID-19.

V usage is TRBV4-2 and J usage is TRBJ1-3; D uncertain. Per the germline V gene, CDR1 is LGHNA and CDR2 is YNFKEQ. Trimming stripped 1 base from V and 0 bases from J, with 10 bases between. CDR3 length: 16 amino acids. The CDR3 reads CASSQVARGSGNTIYF. CDR3 coding DNA: TGTGCCAGCAGCCAAGTGGCCCGGGGCTCTGGAAACACCATATATTTT.

J is TRBJ1-1 and V is TRBV9; D is perhaps TRBD1 (6 bases). Between the trimmed V and J ends, which lost 3 bases and 0 bases, there was a span of 12 bases. The CDR3 extends over 15 amino acids. Per the germline V gene, CDR1 is SGDLS and CDR2 is YYNGEE. CDR3 sequence reads: CASSAARGMNTEAFF. CDR3 sequence (DNA): TGTGCCAGCAGCGCGGCAAGGGGGATGAACACTGAAGCTTTCTTT.

The chain carries TRBV3-1 (or the pseudogene TRBV3-2) and TRBJ1-2, with 7 bases identical to TRBD1. Looked up from germline, CDR1 is LGHDT and CDR2 is YNNKEL (reference sequence). The CDR3 runs to 14 residues. V lost 4 bases and J lost 1; bases outside the gene matches: 3. The CDR3 loop reads CASSRGQHNYGYTF. The CDR3 DNA reads TGTGCCAGCAGCCGGGGACAGCATAACTATGGCTACACCTTC.

The chain recombines TRBV10-3 with TRBJ1-5; TRBD1 agrees at 9 bases. The CDR3 length is 15 residues. Germline V gene lookup returns CDR1 ENHRY and CDR2 SYGVKD. V lost 8 bases and J lost 2; bases outside the gene matches: 7. CDR3 sequence (DNA): TGTGCCATCCTTGGACAGGGGCCTGGCAATCAGCCCCAGCATTTT. It is translated as CAILGQGPGNQPQHF.

V usage is TRBV12-5 and J usage is TRBJ1-4; possible D gene TRBD1, 5 bases. CDR3 size: 12 residues. The germline V and J ends were trimmed by 3 bases and 10 bases, with 9 bases remaining between them. Germline V lookup: CDR1 LGHNT, CDR2 FRNRAP. In DNA form, the CDR3 reads TGTGCTAGTGGTTTCGGGGGGGTAAAACTGTTTTTT. This codes for CASGFGGVKLFF.

This rearrangement joins TRBV2 to TRBJ2-5; tentative D call: TRBD1 (5 bases). CDR1 and CDR2 from the germline V gene are SNHLY and FYNNEI. The CDR3 totals 13 residues. Trimming took 2 bases from V and 13 from J, leaving 17 bases between them. This CDR3 reads CASSELGAGQLYF. CDR3 coding DNA: TGTGCCAGCAGTGAACTTGGGGCAGGCCAACTGTACTTC.

The gene calls are TRBV12-3 or TRBV12-4 and TRBJ2-5; TRBD1 might be the D (6 bases). The CDR3 is made up of 13 amino acids. The ends were cut back, 3 bases at V and 6 bases at J, with 11 bases in the middle. CDR3 nucleotides: TGTGCCAGCAGTTTGTGGGGGCCTAAGACCCAGTACTTC. Translated: CASSLWGPKTQYF.

This chain links TRBV11-2 with TRBJ2-2; 11 bases match TRBD1. The V segment lost 7 bases and the J segment 5 bases; nucleotides outside the gene matches: 9. Looked up from germline, CDR1 is SGHAT and CDR2 is FQNNGV. CDR3 length: 16 amino acids. Here the CDR3 DNA reads TGTGCCAGCACCAAGGGACAGGGGGGAGAGACCGGGGAGCTGTTTTTT. As protein: CASTKGQGGETGELFF.

This rearrangement joins TRBV3-1 (or the pseudogene TRBV3-2) to TRBJ2-2; TRBD2 might be the D (6 bases). The CDR3 contains 15 residues. Trimming shortened V by 4 bases and J by 6 bases, and 15 bases separated the two germline ends. In germline, CDR1 is LGHDT, CDR2 YNNKEL (reference sequence). The CDR3 protein is CASSRMGGIAGELFF. CDR3 in DNA: TGTGCCAGCAGCCGCATGGGGGGAATCGCCGGGGAGCTGTTTTTT.

Only one count was recorded for this clone. V and J are TRBV11-2 and TRBJ2-3, with D possibly matching TRBD2 (7 bases). Trimming cost V 6 bases and J 0 bases, with 16 bases left between them. The CDR3 has 16 residues. Germline V gives CDR1 SGHAT, CDR2 FQNNGV. CDR3 protein: CASRRIGGLSTDTQYF. The CDR3 DNA reads TGTGCCAGCAGGAGGATCGGGGGGCTCAGCACAGATACGCAGTATTTT. Full variable domain (remainder filled in from reference TRBV11-2 and TRBJ2-3): EAGVAQSPRYKIIEKRQSVAFWCNPISGHATLYWYQQILGQGPKLLIQFQNNGVVDDSQLPKDRFSAERLKGVDSTLKIQPAKLEDSAVYLCASRRIGGLSTDTQYFGPGTRLTVL.

This rearrangement joins TRBV20-1 to TRBJ2-7; no reliable D call. The V end lost 6 bases, the J end lost 0 bases, and 3 bases lay between the germline ends. The CDR3 length is 10 residues. Germline values: CDR1 DFQATT, CDR2 SNEGSKA (reference sequence). The DNA for the CDR3 is TGCAGTGCCTTCTCCTACGAGCAGTACTTC. Translated: CSAFSYEQYF.

J is TRBJ2-7 and V is TRBV18; D is undetermined. Germline V lookup: CDR1 KGHSH, CDR2 LQKENI. The CDR3 has 13 amino acids. Trimming took off 0 bases at V and 5 bases at J, with 8 bases between the two ends. CDR3 coding DNA: TGTGCCAGCTCACCACCCTCCCGCGACGAGCAGTACTTC. Its translation: CASSPPSRDEQYF.

This clone has a single count. The chain carries TRBV5-1 and TRBJ1-1; D gene unclear. Trimming left V 4 bases short and J 3 bases short, with 16 bases between. Germline V gene lookup returns CDR1 SGHRS and CDR2 YFSETQ. This CDR3 spans 15 amino acids. The CDR3 coding sequence is TGCGCCAGCAGCCAACAGACCCTTTTGCACACTGAAGCTTTCTTT. Amino acids: CASSQQTLLHTEAFF.

DNA for the CDR3: TGCGCCAGCAGCGCCGCCAGGGGCATGAACACTGAAGCTTTCTTT. Translated, it gives CASSAARGMNTEAFF. The chain recombines TRBV5-1 with TRBJ1-1; a weak D match, TRBD1 (6 bases). CDR1 SGHRS and CDR2 YFSETQ come from the germline V gene. Trimming took off 4 bases at V and 0 bases at J, with 13 bases between the two ends. This CDR3 has 15 residues. Complete variable domain (other parts from reference TRBV5-1 and TRBJ1-1): KAGVTQTPRYLIKTRGQQVTLSCSPISGHRSVSWYQQTPGQGLQFLFEYFSETQRNKGNFPGRFSGRQFSNSRSEMNVSTLELGDSALYLCASSAARGMNTEAFFGQGTRLTVV.

In regard to this clone: The same CDR3 arises from other DNA sequences in this sample as well. The CDR3 nucleotides read TGTGCCAGCAGTGGTCAGGGGGCGGGTCAGCCCCAGCATTTT. Translated: CASSGQGAGQPQHF. The chain employs TRBV2 and TRBJ1-5; 8 bases agree with TRBD1. Unmatched junction bases numbered 5, after V lost 4 bases and J lost 6 bases. CDR1 is SNHLY and CDR2 is FYNNEI in the germline V gene. This CDR3 spans 14 amino acids.

This clone was observed once. The chain links TRBV6-1 to TRBJ1-2; D is perhaps TRBD1 (5 bases). Per the germline V gene, CDR1 is MNHNS and CDR2 is SASEGT. Between the trimmed V and J ends, which lost 1 base and 4 bases, there was a span of 10 bases. The length of the CDR3 is 14 residues. The chain's CDR3 is CASSEGQGGYGYTF. DNA for the CDR3: TGTGCCAGCAGTGAAGGGCAGGGAGGCTATGGCTACACCTTC.

The chain carries TRBV20-1 and TRBJ1-5; D possibly corresponds to TRBD1 (5 bases). The length of the CDR3 is 13 residues. The V end lost 3 bases, the J end lost 4 bases, and 10 bases lay between the germline ends. Germline V gene data show CDR1 as DFQATT and CDR2 as SNEGSKA (reference sequence). Here the CDR3 reads CSASSDSNQPQHF. The CDR3 DNA reads TGCAGTGCTAGTTCCGACAGTAATCAGCCCCAGCATTTT.

This chain links TRBV6-5 with TRBJ1-4; D gene unclear. CDR3 length: 15 amino acids. The ends were cut back, 4 bases at V and 5 bases at J, with 14 bases in the middle. Germline CDR1 MNHEY, CDR2 SVGAGI. The chain's CDR3 is CASSSNRAYNEKLFF. The CDR3 DNA is TGTGCCAGCAGTTCCAACCGAGCTTACAATGAAAAACTGTTTTTT.

This clone appeared once. V usage is TRBV2 and J usage is TRBJ1-5; D is possibly TRBD1 (5 bases). The CDR3 is made up of 15 amino acids. V was shortened by 3 bases and J by 2 bases, with 11 bases between the two germline ends. Germline loops: CDR1 SNHLY, CDR2 FYNNEI. The CDR3 sequence: CASSDVGGGNQPQHF. The CDR3 DNA is TGTGCCAGCAGTGACGTGGGAGGGGGCAATCAGCCCCAGCATTTT.

This clone was found a few times. This chain joins TRBV3-1 (or the pseudogene TRBV3-2) and TRBJ2-2; 9 bases are a match to TRBD1. The V gene end was trimmed by 2 bases and the J gene end by 4 bases; junction bases not matched to a gene: 2. The germline gives CDR1 LGHDT, CDR2 YNNKEL (reference sequence). CDR3 length: 15 amino acids. The CDR3 is CASSQLTGGTGELFF. As DNA, the CDR3 is TGTGCCAGCAGCCAACTGACAGGGGGCACCGGGGAGCTGTTTTTT.

The chain has TRBV29-1 and TRBJ1-2; perhaps TRBD1 as D (6 bases). The ends were cut back, 6 bases at V and 4 bases at J, with 24 bases in the middle. Per germline, CDR1 SQVTM and CDR2 ANQGSEA. This CDR3 is 16 amino acids long. CDR3 loop: CSVRATQGPDLYGYTF. The CDR3 nucleotides read TGCAGCGTGAGGGCTACCCAGGGGCCTGACCTCTATGGCTACACCTTC.